This T cell receptor beta chain was retrieved from a study of response to subunit inactivated influenza vaccine. On this clonotype: Its antigen is undetermined.

V was trimmed by 0 bases and J by 5 bases, leaving 10 bases between them. This CDR3 contains 15 residues. CDR1 and CDR2 from the germline V gene are LGHNA and YSLEER. TCRdb reanalysed the RT-PCR reads using MiXCR and keeps one entry per CDR3 protein. The sample carries about 480,000 distinct CDR3 sequences, approximately 9.9% recorded once. Points from the study as a whole: The authors offered the suggestion that each seasonal influenza vaccination recruits few new T cells.

The sequence came from a man aged 50 or older who received an inactivated influenza vaccine. This material consisted of PBMCs from blood, taken roughly 45 days after vaccination. V is TRBV4-3 and J is TRBJ2-2; the D gene is possibly TRBD2 (5 bases). CDR3 region: CASSQEPSGTGELFF. CDR3 DNA sequence: TGCGCCAGCAGCCAAGAACCCTCGGGGACCGGGGAGCTGTTTTTT.